The sequence of this T cell receptor beta chain was determined in a study of blood T cell repertoires in COVID-19. Background on the study: The study drew acute and convalescent COVID-19 samples from the United States, Italy and Spain. Sample material is recorded as cDNA or gDNA derived from T cells, B-cell-depleted T cells, or PBMCs.

TCRdb keeps only in-frame clones here, not all; method: immunoSEQ multiplex PCR. The sample has 250,000 to 300,000 clones, approximately 87% seen once. Sample: peripheral blood. The TCR was taken from a man in his sixties who had recovered from COVID-19.

The CDR3 DNA reads as TGTGCCAGCAGCCCGTTGGCGGGAGCGGTCGGGGAGCTGTTTTTT. The encoded protein is CASSPLAGAVGELFF. J is TRBJ2-2 and V is TRBV5-4; 7 nucleotides line up with TRBD2. CDR1 and CDR2 (germline): SGHNT, YYREEE (reference sequence). The trim removed 4 bases at V and 7 bases at J, leaving 10 bases unmatched. The CDR3 is 15 amino acids.